These 17 T cell receptor beta chains share one sample of origin, sequenced in a study of T-cell memory formation after mild COVID-19. TCRdb re-called the 5' RACE reads with MiXCR, one entry per CDR3 protein. The repertoire has roughly 400,000 distinct CDR3 sequences, 15% to 20% of them found once; the top ten carry roughly 21%. Sequenced material: PBMCs or a T cell subset sorted from them (not recorded which). These receptor sequences come from a man aged 18 to 30 who had mild COVID-19 (a few samples of this study predate the infection). Cell type and time point are not known.

This chain links TRBV29-1 with TRBJ2-2, with D maybe TRBD1 (5 bases). CDR3 length: 14 amino acids. Trimming took 1 base from V and 6 from J, leaving 12 bases between them. Germline lookup yields CDR1 SQVTM and CDR2 ANQGSEA. CDR3 sequence (DNA): TGCAGCGTTGAAGCCGGCAGGGTGTCCGGGGAGCTGTTTTTT. Translation: CSVEAGRVSGELFF.

V usage is TRBV6-5 and J usage is TRBJ2-7; TRBD2 matches at 7 bases. The germline CDR1 and CDR2 sequences are MNHEY and SVGAGI. V lost 5 bases, J lost 0 bases, and 16 bases stayed unmatched. CDR3 length: 18 residues. The CDR3 DNA reads TGTGCCAGCAGTCGGATTCCCGGGACTACAGCTCGCTCCTACGAGCAGTACTTC. Protein product: CASSRIPGTTARSYEQYF.

This clonotype was seen once. The chain joins TRBV7-9 to TRBJ1-1; 10 bases align to TRBD1. The germline gives CDR1 SEHNR, CDR2 FQNEAQ (reference sequence). The CDR3 has 15 residues. The trim removed 2 bases at V and 4 bases at J, leaving 4 bases unmatched. As DNA, the CDR3 is TGTGCCAGCAGCTTAACGACAGGGGGCCCCACTGAAGCTTTCTTT. Encoded protein: CASSLTTGGPTEAFF.

This clonotype was found a few times. The rearrangement joins TRBV20-1 to TRBJ2-7; 13 bases are a match to TRBD2. Trimming cost V 5 bases and J 1 base; bases outside gene matches: 5. The CDR3 runs to 15 residues. Germline lookup yields CDR1 DFQATT and CDR2 SNEGSKA (reference sequence). DNA for the CDR3: TGCAGTGCTCCACGGACTAGCGGGGGTTCCTACGAGCAGTACTTC. Its protein product is CSAPRTSGGSYEQYF.

This clonotype was counted only a few times. This chain uses TRBV10-3 with TRBJ2-5, with 14 bases that match TRBD2. The J segment lost 5 bases and the V segment lost 6 bases, leaving 5 bases of the junction unmatched. The CDR3 totals 15 residues. Germline values: CDR1 ENHRY, CDR2 SYGVKD. The CDR3 here is CAIRAGLAGEETQYF. CDR3 sequence (DNA): TGTGCCATCAGGGCGGGACTAGCGGGGGAGGAGACCCAGTACTTC.

This chain connects TRBV9 to TRBJ2-5, with 11 bases aligning to TRBD2. CDR3 length: 17 amino acids. V gave up 4 bases and J gave up 5 bases; unmatched junction bases: 13. CDR1 is SGDLS and CDR2 is YYNGEE in the germline V gene. The chain's CDR3 is CASSPDLAGGPLETQYF. DNA of the CDR3: TGTGCCAGCAGCCCCGACTTAGCGGGGGGGCCTTTGGAGACCCAGTACTTC.

The chain carries TRBV12-3 or TRBV12-4 and TRBJ1-5; weak D call: TRBD1 (5 bases). Trimming shortened V by 3 bases and J by 6 bases, and 12 bases separated the two germline ends. This CDR3 spans 14 amino acids. CDR3 amino acids: CASSFSGHSQPQHF. The CDR3 nucleotides are TGTGCCAGCAGTTTTTCCGGACACAGTCAGCCCCAGCATTTT.

The V and J genes are TRBV29-1 and TRBJ1-1; D perhaps matches TRBD1 (6 bases). V shed 6 bases and J shed 4 bases, with 18 bases lying between them. The CDR3 spans 14 residues. The V gene's germline CDR1 is SQVTM and CDR2 ANQGSEA. The CDR3 DNA is TGCAGCGTGACCCTCCAGGGGTCAAGCACTGAAGCTTTCTTT. Protein: CSVTLQGSSTEAFF. The full variable domain, rest sourced from reference TRBV29-1 and TRBJ1-1, is SAVISQKPSRDICQRGTSLTIQCQVDSQVTMMFWYRQQPGQSLTLIATANQGSEATYESGFVIDKFPISRPNLTFSTLTVSNMSPEDSSIYLCSVTLQGSSTEAFFGQGTRLTVV.

The chain links TRBV5-6 to TRBJ2-3; D is undetermined. The V end lost 4 bases, the J end lost 1 base, and 19 bases lay between the germline ends. This CDR3 region has 17 residues. Germline V gives CDR1 SGHDT, CDR2 YYEEEE. The CDR3 protein is CASSTIPVYSRTDTQYF. CDR3 in DNA: TGTGCCAGCAGCACCATCCCAGTCTACTCTCGCACAGATACGCAGTATTTT.

This clonotype has only a few counts. The rearrangement joins TRBV5-1 to TRBJ2-7, with D possibly matching TRBD1 (6 bases). CDR3 size: 16 residues. The V and J ends lost 1 base and 2 bases respectively, with 16 bases between them. Germline V lookup: CDR1 SGHRS, CDR2 YFSETQ. CDR3: CASSLLTTGAAYEQYF. The DNA of the CDR3 is TGCGCCAGCAGCTTGCTGACGACAGGAGCAGCCTACGAGCAGTACTTC.

The V call is TRBV6-2 or TRBV6-3, the J call TRBJ2-7; tentative D call: TRBD2 (6 bases). This CDR3 contains 14 residues. Trimming left V 5 bases short and J 4 bases short, with 15 bases between. Germline V gene sequence: CDR1 MNHEY, CDR2 SVGEGT. CDR3 nucleotides: TGTGCCAGCAGTGGACCTGGCGGGGTGTACGAGCAGTACGTC. This codes for CASSGPGGVYEQYV.

The V gene is TRBV4-3, the J gene TRBJ1-1; no definite D call. CDR1 and CDR2 from the germline V gene are LGHNA and YSLEER. Trimming removed 0 bases from V and 1 base from J, with 6 bases in between. The CDR3 is 14 amino acids. CDR3 sequence: CASSQEAQNTEAFF. Here the CDR3 DNA reads TGCGCCAGCAGCCAAGAGGCCCAGAACACTGAAGCTTTCTTT.

The V call is TRBV20-1, the J call TRBJ2-7, with 8 bases fitting TRBD1. J lost 1 base, V lost 6 bases, and 8 bases had no gene match. The CDR3 covers 14 residues. Germline CDR1 reads DFQATT; CDR2 reads SNEGSKA (reference sequence). The chain's CDR3 is CSATGQGGSYEQYV. DNA of the CDR3: TGCAGTGCCACCGGACAGGGTGGGTCCTACGAGCAGTACGTC.

This clonotype occurred once. J is TRBJ2-7 and V is TRBV20-1; D perhaps matches TRBD2 (5 bases). This CDR3 is 12 amino acids long. V lost 3 bases, J lost 9 bases, and 15 bases lay in between. The germline gives CDR1 DFQATT, CDR2 SNEGSKA (reference sequence). CDR3 sequence reads: CSASPHPGMQYV. CDR3 sequence (DNA): TGCAGTGCTAGTCCCCACCCGGGGATGCAGTACGTC.

In regard to this clonotype: Possible read error: a much larger clone is one base away. The chain joins TRBV7-9 to TRBJ2-3, with D unclear. Germline CDR1 is SEHNR and CDR2 is FQNEAQ (reference sequence). Trimming took 6 bases from V and 7 from J, leaving 17 bases between them. The CDR3 runs to 14 residues. The CDR3 bases are TGTGCCAGCAGATTACAGACGGCGCAGTATACGCAGTATTTT. It codes for CASRLQTAQYTQYF.

This clonotype occurred a few times. This chain joins TRBV18 and TRBJ2-5, with D possibly being TRBD2 (5 bases). The CDR3 is 14 residues long. Per germline, CDR1 KGHSH and CDR2 LQKENI. V shed 2 bases and J shed 5 bases, with 12 bases lying between them. Here the CDR3 DNA reads TGTGCCAGCTCACCAGGTGGACTGCTGGAGACCCAGTACTTC. Protein sequence: CASSPGGLLETQYF.

Only a few counts were recorded for this clonotype. V is TRBV2 and J is TRBJ2-3; the D gene is possibly TRBD2 (6 bases). There are 14 residues in the CDR3. The V and J ends lost 3 bases and 4 bases respectively, with 11 bases between them. Germline CDR1 is SNHLY and CDR2 is FYNNEI. CDR3 sequence: CASSDRLAPDTQYF. The CDR3 DNA follows: TGTGCCAGCAGTGATCGTCTAGCGCCAGATACGCAGTATTTT. Complete variable domain (other parts from reference TRBV2 and TRBJ2-3): EPEVTQTPSHQVTQMGQEVILRCVPISNHLYFYWYRQILGQKVEFLVSFYNNEISEKSEIFDDQFSVERPDGSNFTLKIRSTKLEDSAMYFCASSDRLAPDTQYFGPGTRLTVL.